These 14 T cell receptor beta chains were all obtained from the same sample, sequenced in a study of neurological immune-mediated disorders. MiXCR, run by TCRdb on the 5' RACE reads, gives a single entry per CDR3 protein. The sample includes 90,000 to 100,000 distinct CDR3 sequences, 3.5% seen only once; the top ten take roughly 6%. The specimen was PBMCs. These receptors were collected from a woman aged 18-29 years with multiple sclerosis.

This clonotype was counted at least ten times. V is TRBV9 and J is TRBJ1-2; D gene uncertain. The CDR3 consists of 13 residues. The V end was cut by 4 bases, the J end by 8 bases, with 15 bases between. CDR1 and CDR2 from the germline V gene are SGDLS and YYNGEE. The CDR3: CASSSRAPYGYTF. The DNA for the CDR3 is TGTGCCAGCAGCTCCCGGGCTCCGTACGGCTACACCTTC.

This clonotype was observed many times. The genes are TRBV5-1 and TRBJ2-3; TRBD2 is a possible D gene (5 bases). The CDR3 spans 16 residues. The germline CDR1 and CDR2 sequences are SGHRS and YFSETQ. V was trimmed by 2 bases and J by 0 bases, leaving 13 bases between them. CDR3 DNA sequence: TGCGCCAGCAGCTTAGTATCGACTACTAGCACAGATACGCAGTATTTT. Amino acid sequence: CASSLVSTTSTDTQYF.

This clonotype came up many times. This sequence joins TRBV15 and TRBJ2-1; 7 bases match TRBD2. Germline V gene sequence: CDR1 LNHNV, CDR2 YYDKDF (reference sequence). This CDR3 spans 16 amino acids. The J segment lost 9 bases and the V segment lost 3 bases, leaving 14 bases of the junction unmatched. CDR3 DNA sequence: TGTGCCACCAGCAGTTTAAGCGGGAAGGGCCCCGTTGAGCAGTTCTTC. It codes for CATSSLSGKGPVEQFF.

By sample fraction, this clonotype is medium-sized (0.01 to 0.1%). The J gene is TRBJ2-7, the V gene TRBV29-1, with a tentative D call TRBD2 (5 bases). Trimming removed 6 bases at V and 4 bases at J, with 13 bases between. Germline loops: CDR1 SQVTM, CDR2 ANQGSEA. There are 12 residues in the CDR3. CDR3 DNA sequence: TGCAGCGTGGAGGTGGCGGATTACGAGCAGTACTTC. Translation: CSVEVADYEQYF.

This clonotype came up many times. The chain employs TRBV20-1 and TRBJ1-5, with D maybe TRBD1 (5 bases). Trimming took 5 bases from V and 1 from J, leaving 15 bases between them. The CDR3 is 15 amino acids. Germline-derived CDR1 and CDR2 are DFQATT and SNEGSKA (reference sequence). CDR3 sequence: CSARRQPGSNQPQHF. Here the CDR3 DNA reads TGCAGTGCTCGTCGACAGCCAGGAAGCAATCAGCCCCAGCATTTT.

This clonotype was counted at least ten times. The V call is TRBV28, the J call TRBJ2-3, with 12 bases aligning to TRBD2. Germline CDR1 MDHEN, CDR2 SYDVKM. The CDR3 runs 17 residues. V lost 6 bases to trimming and J lost 3 bases; unmatched junction nucleotides: 10. CDR3 nucleotides: TGTGCCAGCAGCGCGAAATCAGGGACTAGCGGGACAGATACGCAGTATTTT. Amino acid sequence: CASSAKSGTSGTDTQYF. Supplemented by reference TRBV28 and TRBJ2-3, the full variable domain reads DVKVTQSSRYLVKRTGEKVFLECVQDMDHENMFWYRQDPGLGLRLIYFSYDVKMKEKGDIPEGYSVSREKKERFSLILESASTNQTSMYLCASSAKSGTSGTDTQYFGPGTRLTVL.

This clonotype was seen at least ten times. The CDR3 DNA is TGCAGTGCTAGAACCCAGTACTTC. Amino acids: CSARTQYF. The V gene is TRBV20-1, the J gene TRBJ2-5; the D is unclear. The CDR3 consists of 8 residues. The V end was cut by 2 bases, the J end by 8 bases, with 0 bases between. The germline V gene encodes CDR1 DFQATT and CDR2 SNEGSKA (reference sequence).

The chain recombines TRBV28 with TRBJ1-2, with no clear D. The CDR3 is 13 amino acids. V lost 5 bases and J lost 8, with 15 bases in between. Germline loops: CDR1 MDHEN, CDR2 SYDVKM. In nucleotides, the CDR3 is TGTGCCAGCAGTCCCGGGAGGGCGAAAGGCTACACCTTC. This encodes CASSPGRAKGYTF.

This clonotype was picked up many times. This rearrangement joins TRBV7-2 to TRBJ2-1; unclear D gene. This CDR3 is built from 13 residues. Germline CDR1 is SGHTA and CDR2 is FQGNSA. Trimming cost V 3 bases and J 8 bases, with 11 bases left between them. The CDR3 region is CASSFGFVDEQFF. CDR3 coding DNA: TGTGCCAGCAGCTTTGGGTTCGTCGATGAGCAGTTCTTC.

This clonotype was seen at least ten times. The chain couples TRBV5-1 to TRBJ2-2; no clear D. V dropped 0 bases and J dropped 8 bases, with 5 bases sitting between them. Germline-derived CDR1 and CDR2 are SGHRS and YFSETQ. The CDR3 runs 12 residues. The CDR3 nucleotides read TGCGCCAGCAGCTTGGCCCTGGGGGAGCTGTTTTTT. Translated, it gives CASSLALGELFF.

Only a few counts were recorded for this clonotype. A much larger clone lies one base from this, so it may be a read error. The chain combines TRBV5-1 with TRBJ2-3; D might be TRBD2 (6 bases). Germline loops: CDR1 SGHRS, CDR2 YFSETQ. V was pared by 4 bases and J by 5 bases, with 20 bases between. The CDR3 covers 16 residues. In nucleotides, the CDR3 is TGCGCCAGCAGCCCGCCGTCCGGGGGTCGAAAAGATACGCAGTATTTT. Protein sequence: CASSPPSGGRKDTQYF.

The chain joins TRBV19 to TRBJ1-1; 10 bases are shared with TRBD1. Germline V gene data show CDR1 as LNHDA and CDR2 as SQIVND (reference sequence). The CDR3 extends over 14 amino acids. V lost 5 bases to trimming and J lost 6 bases; unmatched junction nucleotides: 6. The chain's CDR3 is CASSGGQGYPEAFF. The CDR3 DNA follows: TGTGCCAGTAGTGGGGGACAGGGGTACCCTGAAGCTTTCTTT.

The V gene is TRBV10-3, the J gene TRBJ2-5; 14 bases fit TRBD2. After removal of 4 bases from V and 9 bases from J, the junction contained 10 bases not matched to a gene. The CDR3 runs 16 residues. CDR1 and CDR2 (germline): ENHRY, SYGVKD. CDR3 amino acids: CAISVTSGRDPGAQYF. In DNA form, the CDR3 reads TGTGCCATCAGTGTGACTAGCGGGAGGGATCCGGGGGCCCAGTACTTC.

There are many counts of this clonotype. The chain links TRBV5-8 to TRBJ1-5; D call uncertain. The V and J ends lost 1 base and 4 bases respectively, with 6 bases between them. This CDR3 spans 13 amino acids. The germline V gene encodes CDR1 SGHTS and CDR2 YDEGEE. The CDR3 DNA is TGTGCCAGCAGCTTGAGATCGAATCAGCCCCAGCATTTT. Amino acid sequence: CASSLRSNQPQHF.